The rows below give T cell receptor beta chains drawn from one sample of a study of blood T cell repertoires in COVID-19. Assay used: immunoSEQ multiplex PCR; TCRdb lists only in-frame clones, some missing. The table lists about 480,000 clones, roughly 85% of them singletons. Specimen: PBMCs or T cells enriched from blood (not recorded which). All receptors derive from a woman aged 18-30 years with acute COVID-19. Both conserved end residues are part of each CDR3. Each record gives: CDR3 protein, J gene, clone size, V gene. Some rows mark clone size as missing; the rest say once, few, many or name a class of expanded clone.

CDR3aa: CASSLGQGAPGNTIYF
j_gene: TRBJ1-3
abundance: .
v_gene: TRBV5-1

CDR3aa: CASSPFLNEKLFF
j_gene: TRBJ1-4
abundance: .
v_gene: TRBV12-3/TRBV12-4

CDR3aa: CASSRGGDSTEAFF
j_gene: TRBJ1-1
abundance: .
v_gene: TRBV7-9

CDR3aa: CASSQLGLLQYF
j_gene: TRBJ2-3
abundance: .
v_gene: TRBV14

CDR3aa: CASSFQVPGEQYF
j_gene: TRBJ2-7
abundance: .
v_gene: TRBV28

CDR3aa: CASGQGANTEAFF
j_gene: TRBJ1-1
abundance: .
v_gene: TRBV28

CDR3aa: CASSVGQKEREQYF
j_gene: TRBJ2-7
abundance: .
v_gene: TRBV9

CDR3aa: CASSLMGQGDLGYEQYF
j_gene: TRBJ2-7
abundance: .
v_gene: TRBV7-3

CDR3aa: CASSTSGADTQYF
j_gene: TRBJ2-3
abundance: .
v_gene: TRBV25-1

CDR3aa: CASSHPGIVSNSPLHF
j_gene: TRBJ1-6
abundance: .
v_gene: TRBV23-1

CDR3aa: CASLNSEFRGVTEAFF
j_gene: TRBJ1-1
abundance: .
v_gene: TRBV19

CDR3aa: CASSAHIYEQYF
j_gene: TRBJ2-7
abundance: .
v_gene: TRBV3-1/TRBV3-2

CDR3aa: CASSPPLSVLAERETQYF
j_gene: TRBJ2-5
abundance: .
v_gene: TRBV18

CDR3aa: CASSLVGSSGNEQFF
j_gene: TRBJ2-1
abundance: .
v_gene: TRBV7-6

CDR3aa: CAWKGAENIQYF
j_gene: TRBJ2-4
abundance: .
v_gene: TRBV30

CDR3aa: CASSLEDRKSGEQYF
j_gene: TRBJ2-7
abundance: .
v_gene: TRBV5-1

CDR3aa: CASSYGQTNNEQFF
j_gene: TRBJ2-1
abundance: .
v_gene: TRBV6-2/TRBV6-3

CDR3aa: CASSLAYNEQFF
j_gene: TRBJ2-1
abundance: many
v_gene: TRBV3-1/TRBV3-2

CDR3aa: CASSVPTGGTNEKLFF
j_gene: TRBJ1-4
abundance: .
v_gene: TRBV28

CDR3aa: CASRFSDTEAFF
j_gene: TRBJ1-1
abundance: .
v_gene: TRBV3-1/TRBV3-2

CDR3aa: CASSFGANTEAFF
j_gene: TRBJ1-1
abundance: .
v_gene: TRBV7-9

CDR3aa: CASSGTGHFMNTEAFF
j_gene: TRBJ1-1
abundance: .
v_gene: TRBV10-2

CDR3aa: CASSQVNTGELFF
j_gene: TRBJ2-2
abundance: .
v_gene: TRBV14

CDR3aa: CACQGRGSGANVLTF
j_gene: TRBJ2-6
abundance: .
v_gene: TRBV30

CDR3aa: CASSDIGRASEETQYF
j_gene: TRBJ2-5
abundance: .
v_gene: TRBV25-1

CDR3aa: CASSITEHNGYTF
j_gene: TRBJ1-2
abundance: .
v_gene: TRBV18

CDR3aa: CASSQESALAGDTQYF
j_gene: TRBJ2-3
abundance: .
v_gene: TRBV4-3

CDR3aa: CASSPGTEYNQPQHF
j_gene: TRBJ1-5
abundance: .
v_gene: TRBV5-8

CDR3aa: CATSDQRTRGGETQYF
j_gene: TRBJ2-5
abundance: .
v_gene: TRBV24-1

CDR3aa: CASSFLFEGSYNEQFF
j_gene: TRBJ2-1
abundance: .
v_gene: TRBV28

CDR3aa: CASSQAGGAVADTQYF
j_gene: TRBJ2-3
abundance: .
v_gene: TRBV4-2

CDR3aa: CASRQRYGGPGANVLTF
j_gene: TRBJ2-6
abundance: .
v_gene: TRBV5-7

CDR3aa: CATTWANTEAFF
j_gene: TRBJ1-1
abundance: .
v_gene: TRBV12-3/TRBV12-4

CDR3aa: CASSIVGTGFQPQHF
j_gene: TRBJ1-5
abundance: .
v_gene: TRBV19

CDR3aa: CASSKPTGAKNIQYF
j_gene: TRBJ2-4
abundance: .
v_gene: TRBV21-1

CDR3aa: CASSFDRYGYTF
j_gene: TRBJ1-2
abundance: .
v_gene: TRBV28

CDR3aa: CASSLARVKYEQYF
j_gene: TRBJ2-7
abundance: .
v_gene: TRBV7-2

CDR3aa: CASSVEGSFNQPQHF
j_gene: TRBJ1-5
abundance: .
v_gene: TRBV9

CDR3aa: CASSYRTGADGYTF
j_gene: TRBJ1-2
abundance: .
v_gene: TRBV27

CDR3aa: CASSLLAGLPQETQYF
j_gene: TRBJ2-5
abundance: .
v_gene: TRBV7-6

CDR3aa: CASSQEWQGFHGYTF
j_gene: TRBJ1-2
abundance: once
v_gene: TRBV3-1/TRBV3-2

CDR3aa: CASSQDGTGSYEQYF
j_gene: TRBJ2-7
abundance: .
v_gene: TRBV3-1/TRBV3-2

CDR3aa: CASSLVGTATNEKLFF
j_gene: TRBJ1-4
abundance: .
v_gene: TRBV5-6

CDR3aa: CASSDPRRSSYEQYF
j_gene: TRBJ2-7
abundance: .
v_gene: TRBV6-1

CDR3aa: CASSVVSSGETQYF
j_gene: TRBJ2-5
abundance: .
v_gene: TRBV19

CDR3aa: CASSSPLAGTVYGYTF
j_gene: TRBJ1-2
abundance: .
v_gene: TRBV7-2

CDR3aa: CASRILGGYTEAFF
j_gene: TRBJ1-1
abundance: .
v_gene: TRBV6-5

CDR3aa: CASSGLHGTGGEQYF
j_gene: TRBJ2-7
abundance: .
v_gene: TRBV2

CDR3aa: CASSLSGQGLYEQYF
j_gene: TRBJ2-7
abundance: .
v_gene: TRBV7-2

CDR3aa: CASSLHSKQYF
j_gene: TRBJ2-3
abundance: .
v_gene: TRBV14

CDR3aa: CATSRDRLAGTYEQYF
j_gene: TRBJ2-7
abundance: once
v_gene: TRBV15

CDR3aa: CASSLNLAGARTGELFF
j_gene: TRBJ2-2
abundance: .
v_gene: TRBV7-3

CDR3aa: CASSFDKLNTQYF
j_gene: TRBJ2-3
abundance: .
v_gene: TRBV7-2

CDR3aa: CATSDSGLAGLTDTQYF
j_gene: TRBJ2-3
abundance: .
v_gene: TRBV24-1